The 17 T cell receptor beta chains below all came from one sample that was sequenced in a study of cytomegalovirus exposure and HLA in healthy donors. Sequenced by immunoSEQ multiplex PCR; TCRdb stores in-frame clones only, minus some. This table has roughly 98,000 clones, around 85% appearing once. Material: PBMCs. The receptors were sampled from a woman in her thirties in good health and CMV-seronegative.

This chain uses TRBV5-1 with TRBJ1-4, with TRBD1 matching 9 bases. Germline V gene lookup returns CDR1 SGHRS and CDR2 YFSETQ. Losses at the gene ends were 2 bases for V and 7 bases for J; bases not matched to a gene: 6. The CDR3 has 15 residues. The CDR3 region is CASSFLTGGSEKLFF. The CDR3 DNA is TGCGCCAGCAGCTTCCTGACAGGGGGATCTGAAAAACTGTTTTTT.

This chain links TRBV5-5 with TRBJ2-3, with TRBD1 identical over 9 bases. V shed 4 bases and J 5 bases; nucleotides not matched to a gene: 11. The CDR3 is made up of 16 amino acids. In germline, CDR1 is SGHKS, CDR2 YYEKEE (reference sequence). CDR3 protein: CASSTRDRAVQDTQYF. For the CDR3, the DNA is TGTGCCAGCAGCACTAGGGACAGGGCGGTGCAAGATACGCAGTATTTT.

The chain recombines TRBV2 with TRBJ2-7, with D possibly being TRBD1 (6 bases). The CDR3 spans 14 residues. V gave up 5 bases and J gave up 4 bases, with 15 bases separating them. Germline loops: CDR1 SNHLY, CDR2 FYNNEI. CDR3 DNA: TGTGCCAGCAGTCGGGCCTTACAGGGTTACGAGCAGTACTTC. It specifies CASSRALQGYEQYF.

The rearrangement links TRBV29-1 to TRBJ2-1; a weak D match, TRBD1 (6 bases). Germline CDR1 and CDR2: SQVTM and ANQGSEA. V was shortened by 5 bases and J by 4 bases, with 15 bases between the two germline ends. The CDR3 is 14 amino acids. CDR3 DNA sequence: TGCAGCGTTCAAATTGGACAGCCTTACAATGAGCAGTTCTTC. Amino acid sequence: CSVQIGQPYNEQFF.

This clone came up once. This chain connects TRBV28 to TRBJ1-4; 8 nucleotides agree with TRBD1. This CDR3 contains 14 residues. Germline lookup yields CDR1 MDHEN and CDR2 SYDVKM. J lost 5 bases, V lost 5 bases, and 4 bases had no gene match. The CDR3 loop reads CASSRDRRNEKLFF. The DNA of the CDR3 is TGTGCCAGCAGTCGGGACAGGAGAAATGAAAAACTGTTTTTT.

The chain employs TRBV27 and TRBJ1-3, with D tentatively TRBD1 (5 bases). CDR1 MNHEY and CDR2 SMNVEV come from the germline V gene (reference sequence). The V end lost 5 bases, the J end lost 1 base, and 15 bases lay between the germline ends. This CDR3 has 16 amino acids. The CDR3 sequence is CASSQGQGWSGNTIYF. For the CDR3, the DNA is TGTGCCAGCAGTCAGGGTCAGGGATGGTCTGGAAACACCATATATTTT.

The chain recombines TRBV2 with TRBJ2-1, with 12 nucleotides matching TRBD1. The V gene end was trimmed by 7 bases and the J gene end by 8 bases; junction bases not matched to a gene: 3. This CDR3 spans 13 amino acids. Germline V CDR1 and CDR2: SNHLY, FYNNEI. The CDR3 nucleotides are TGTGCCAGCAAGGGACAGGGGGCATATGAGCAGTTCTTC. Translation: CASKGQGAYEQFF.

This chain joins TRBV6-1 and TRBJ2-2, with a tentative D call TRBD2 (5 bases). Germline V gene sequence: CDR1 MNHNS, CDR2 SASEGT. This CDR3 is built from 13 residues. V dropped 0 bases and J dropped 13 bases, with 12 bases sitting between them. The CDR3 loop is CASSEAPGRGLFF. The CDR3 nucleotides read TGTGCCAGCAGTGAAGCCCCGGGCCGGGGGCTGTTTTTT.

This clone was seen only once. CDR3: CASSDASGTAVTGELFF. The CDR3 nucleotides are TGCGCCAGCAGTGATGCCTCCGGGACAGCCGTCACCGGGGAGCTGTTTTTT. V usage is TRBV10-1 and J usage is TRBJ2-2; 7 nucleotides agree with TRBD1. There are 17 residues in the CDR3. Trimming took 3 bases from V and 4 from J; bases not matched to a gene: 11. Per germline, CDR1 WNHNN and CDR2 SYGVQD (reference sequence).

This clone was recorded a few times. CDR3 loop: CASSEAGDQPQHF. As DNA, the CDR3 is TGTGCCAGCAGTGAGGCAGGGGATCAGCCCCAGCATTTT. This sequence joins TRBV25-1 and TRBJ1-5; the D gene is possibly TRBD1 (6 bases). The V gene's germline CDR1 is MGHDK and CDR2 SYGVNS. CDR3 length: 13 residues. Trimming shortened V by 3 bases and J by 5 bases, and 8 bases separated the two germline ends.

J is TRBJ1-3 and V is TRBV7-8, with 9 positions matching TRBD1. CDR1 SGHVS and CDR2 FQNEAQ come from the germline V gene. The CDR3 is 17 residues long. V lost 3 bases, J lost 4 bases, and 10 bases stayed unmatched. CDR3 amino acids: CASSFFSGTGSGNTIYF. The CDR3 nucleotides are TGTGCCAGCAGCTTTTTCTCCGGGACAGGGTCCGGAAACACCATATATTTT.

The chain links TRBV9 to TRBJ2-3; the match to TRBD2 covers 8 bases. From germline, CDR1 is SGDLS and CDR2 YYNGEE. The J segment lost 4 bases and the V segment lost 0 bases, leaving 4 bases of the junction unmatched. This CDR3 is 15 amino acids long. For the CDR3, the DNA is TGTGCCAGCAGCGTAGCCGGGAGGGGCGCAGATACGCAGTATTTT. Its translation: CASSVAGRGADTQYF.

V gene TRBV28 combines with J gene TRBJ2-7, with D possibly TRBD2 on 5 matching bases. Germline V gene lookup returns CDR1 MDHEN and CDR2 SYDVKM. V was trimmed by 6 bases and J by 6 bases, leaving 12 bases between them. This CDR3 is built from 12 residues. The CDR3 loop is CASSRARVEQYF. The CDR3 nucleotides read TGTGCCAGCAGCCGTGCGAGGGTCGAGCAGTACTTC.

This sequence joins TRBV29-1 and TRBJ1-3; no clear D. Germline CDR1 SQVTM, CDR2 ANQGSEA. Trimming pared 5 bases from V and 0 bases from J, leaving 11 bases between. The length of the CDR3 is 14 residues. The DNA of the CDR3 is TGCAGCGTTTACCGGGATCTCTCTGGAAACACCATATATTTT. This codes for CSVYRDLSGNTIYF.

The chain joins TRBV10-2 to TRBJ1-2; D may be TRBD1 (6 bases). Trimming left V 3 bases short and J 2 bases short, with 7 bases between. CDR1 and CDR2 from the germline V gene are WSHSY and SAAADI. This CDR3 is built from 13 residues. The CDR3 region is CASSDRGNYGYTF. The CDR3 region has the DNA TGCGCCAGCAGTGATAGGGGGAACTATGGCTACACCTTC.

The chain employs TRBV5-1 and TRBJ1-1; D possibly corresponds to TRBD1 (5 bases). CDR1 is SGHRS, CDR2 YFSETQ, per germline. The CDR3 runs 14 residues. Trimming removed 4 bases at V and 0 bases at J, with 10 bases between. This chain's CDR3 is CASSGGTLNTEAFF. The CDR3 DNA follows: TGCGCCAGCAGCGGCGGGACTTTGAACACTGAAGCTTTCTTT.

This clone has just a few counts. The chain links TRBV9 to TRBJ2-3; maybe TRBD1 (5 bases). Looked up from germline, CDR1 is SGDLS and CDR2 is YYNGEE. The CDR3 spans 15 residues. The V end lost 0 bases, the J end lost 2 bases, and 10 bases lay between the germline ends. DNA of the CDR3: TGTGCCAGCAGCGTAGCAGGACACCCCACAGATACGCAGTATTTT. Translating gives CASSVAGHPTDTQYF.